One and the same sample provided the 25 T cell receptor beta chains below, sequenced in a study of blood T cell repertoires in COVID-19. Data came from immunoSEQ multiplex PCR; TCRdb stores just in-frame clones and leaves some out. This sample has some 220,000 clones, with 70% to 90% found just once. The sequencing sample was made of peripheral blood. These TCRs come from a woman in her late teens or twenties who had recovered from COVID-19.

The genes are TRBV29-1 and TRBJ1-4; D might be TRBD1 (5 bases). V lost 4 bases and J lost 10, with 16 bases in between. Germline CDR1 is SQVTM and CDR2 is ANQGSEA. There are 13 residues in the CDR3. The CDR3 DNA follows: TGCAGCGTTGGGGGGACGGGGACTGGAAAACTGTTTTTT. Its protein is CSVGGTGTGKLFF.

The chain joins TRBV18 to TRBJ2-2; D gene unclear. CDR1 is KGHSH and CDR2 is LQKENI in the germline V gene. This CDR3 contains 17 residues. V was pared by 2 bases and J by 0 bases, with 13 bases between. In DNA, the CDR3 is TGTGCCAGCTCACCATCTGGAGCGACCGCGAACACCGGGGAGCTGTTTTTT. Encoded protein: CASSPSGATANTGELFF. Full variable domain (missing parts from reference TRBV18 and TRBJ2-2): NAGVMQNPRHLVRRRGQEARLRCSPMKGHSHVYWYRQLPEEGLKFMVYLQKENIIDESGMPKERFSAEFPKEGPSILRIQQVVRGDSAAYFCASSPSGATANTGELFFGEGSRLTVL.

The V call is TRBV29-1, the J call TRBJ2-5; 8 nucleotides align to TRBD2. Germline V CDR1 and CDR2: SQVTM, ANQGSEA. The trim removed 1 base at V and 7 bases at J, leaving 5 bases unmatched. This CDR3 has 13 residues. The CDR3 coding sequence is TGCAGCGTTGAAGGAGGGACTAGTAGGACCCAGTACTTC. Translation: CSVEGGTSRTQYF.

The V gene is TRBV9, the J gene TRBJ1-1; D remains unclear. V lost 4 bases to trimming and J lost 1 base, with 11 bases between them. The CDR3 consists of 14 residues. The germline V gene has CDR1 SGDLS and CDR2 YYNGEE. For the CDR3, the DNA is TGTGCCAGCAGCATCCTCTCGGGGAACACTGAAGCTTTCTTT. Translation gives CASSILSGNTEAFF. Full variable domain (remainder filled in from reference TRBV9 and TRBJ1-1): DSGVTQTPKHLITATGQRVTLRCSPRSGDLSVYWYQQSLDQGLQFLIQYYNGEERAKGNILERFSAQQFPDLHSELNLSSLELGDSALYFCASSILSGNTEAFFGQGTRLTVV.

This chain connects TRBV28 to TRBJ2-3, with TRBD1 as a possible D gene (6 bases). CDR1 and CDR2 from the germline V gene are MDHEN and SYDVKM. The CDR3 contains 12 residues. Trimming removed 6 bases from V and 4 bases from J, with 8 bases in between. As DNA, the CDR3 is TGTGCCAGCAGCTGGACAGCAGATACGCAGTATTTT. Residues: CASSWTADTQYF.

This chain's CDR3 is CASSVDTGTGNEQYF. The CDR3 DNA reads TGTGCCAGCAGCGTAGATACAGGGACAGGAAACGAGCAGTACTTC. The genes are TRBV9 and TRBJ2-7, with 8 bases that match TRBD1. The trim removed 0 bases at V and 5 bases at J, leaving 7 bases unmatched. The CDR3 length is 15 residues. CDR1 SGDLS and CDR2 YYNGEE come from the germline V gene.

The J gene is TRBJ2-1, the V gene TRBV5-1; TRBD2 agrees at 8 bases. In germline, CDR1 is SGHRS, CDR2 YFSETQ. With V trimmed by 4 bases and J by 2 bases, 8 bases remained unmatched. The CDR3 extends over 16 amino acids. CDR3 region: CASSPEAGGPYNEQFF. The CDR3 DNA reads as TGCGCCAGCAGCCCGGAGGCGGGAGGACCCTACAATGAGCAGTTCTTC.

The chain combines TRBV30 with TRBJ2-1; no firm D call. The germline V gene encodes CDR1 GTSNPN and CDR2 SVGIG (reference sequence). V lost 1 base and J lost 6, with 4 bases in between. The CDR3 length is 11 residues. This chain's CDR3 is CAWSASNEQFF. In DNA, the CDR3 is TGTGCCTGGAGTGCCAGCAATGAGCAGTTCTTC. Full variable domain (rest looked up from reference TRBV30 and TRBJ2-1): SQTIHQWPATLVQPVGSPLSLECTVEGTSNPNLYWYRQAAGRGLQLLFYSVGIGQISSEVPQNLSASRPQDRQFILSSKKLLLSDSGFYLCAWSASNEQFFGPGTRLTVL.

The chain has TRBV9 and TRBJ1-1; no definite D call. V was trimmed by 1 base and J by 4 bases, leaving 8 bases between them. Germline assignment: CDR1 SGDLS and CDR2 YYNGEE. The length of the CDR3 is 13 residues. CDR3 protein: CASSVFEGTEAFF. The CDR3, as DNA: TGTGCCAGCAGCGTATTTGAGGGCACTGAAGCTTTCTTT.

The V and J genes are TRBV19 and TRBJ2-1; 7 bases are a match to TRBD1. Germline CDR1 LNHDA, CDR2 SQIVND (reference sequence). V lost 3 bases to trimming and J lost 2 bases; unmatched junction nucleotides: 7. CDR3 length: 16 amino acids. CDR3 in DNA: TGTGCCAGTAGTATCGCCGGACAGGTCACCTACAATGAGCAGTTCTTC. It encodes CASSIAGQVTYNEQFF.

The chain recombines TRBV5-1 with TRBJ1-4, with D possibly being TRBD1 (5 bases). Trimming removed 0 bases from V and 4 bases from J, with 7 bases in between. Germline lookup yields CDR1 SGHRS and CDR2 YFSETQ. The CDR3 length is 14 residues. The CDR3 coding sequence is TGCGCCAGCAGCTTGGGACAGCTTAATGAAAAACTGTTTTTT. Its protein product is CASSLGQLNEKLFF.

CDR3 region: CASSKGSRWETGDSGNTIYF. CDR3 coding DNA: TGTGCCAGCAGCAAAGGAAGCCGGTGGGAGACAGGGGACTCTGGAAACACCATATATTTT. This chain joins TRBV21-1 and TRBJ1-3; the D call TRBD1 from the table was never checked on the DNA. TRBV21-1 is a listed pseudogene. The CDR3 has 20 residues.

This clone was detected only once. V usage is TRBV2 and J usage is TRBJ1-2, with D perhaps TRBD1 (6 bases). The CDR3 covers 13 residues. V lost 8 bases to trimming and J lost 3 bases, with 13 bases between them. CDR1 and CDR2 from the germline V gene are SNHLY and FYNNEI. CDR3 sequence (DNA): TGTGCCAGCGGGACCAGGGGAGACTATGGCTACACCTTC. Amino acid sequence: CASGTRGDYGYTF.

V gene TRBV28 combines with J gene TRBJ2-2; D is perhaps TRBD1 (5 bases). V dropped 4 bases and J dropped 5 bases, with 11 bases sitting between them. Germline CDR1 and CDR2: MDHEN and SYDVKM. CDR3 length: 14 residues. The CDR3 protein is CASSSSSGTGELFF. CDR3 nucleotides: TGTGCCAGCAGTTCCTCTTCAGGGACCGGGGAGCTGTTTTTT.

The V call is TRBV9, the J call TRBJ2-1; tentatively, D is TRBD1 (6 bases). Germline lookup yields CDR1 SGDLS and CDR2 YYNGEE. The CDR3 loop spans 12 amino acids. V was cut by 4 bases and J by 6 bases, with 8 bases left in between. The CDR3 DNA is TGTGCCAGCAGCCTGGGGGCCAATGAGCAGTTCTTC. Translated: CASSLGANEQFF. The variable domain in full, completed from reference TRBV9 and TRBJ2-1, reads DSGVTQTPKHLITATGQRVTLRCSPRSGDLSVYWYQQSLDQGLQFLIQYYNGEERAKGNILERFSAQQFPDLHSELNLSSLELGDSALYFCASSLGANEQFFGPGTRLTVL.

CDR3 in DNA: TGCGCCAGCAGGCAGGGTAACAACGAGCAGTACTTC. This gives the protein CASRQGNNEQYF. This chain joins TRBV5-1 and TRBJ2-7; D might be TRBD1 (5 bases). Trimming took off 5 bases at V and 5 bases at J, with 11 bases between the two ends. The CDR3 covers 12 residues. The V gene's germline CDR1 is SGHRS and CDR2 YFSETQ.

The chain joins TRBV10-3 to TRBJ2-2; the match to TRBD2 covers 7 bases. J gave up 10 bases and V 7 bases, and 9 bases lay outside the gene matches. Germline V gene data show CDR1 as ENHRY and CDR2 as SYGVKD. The CDR3 contains 13 residues. The CDR3 sequence: CAIKGRELSELFF. The CDR3 nucleotides read TGTGCCATCAAGGGGCGGGAGTTATCGGAGCTGTTTTTT.

In this sample, this clone turned up once. The chain has TRBV27 and TRBJ2-1; 9 bases line up with TRBD1. CDR1 is MNHEY and CDR2 is SMNVEV in the germline V gene (reference sequence). The V segment lost 5 bases and the J segment 1 base; nucleotides outside the gene matches: 9. This CDR3 has 17 amino acids. This CDR3 is CASSPGTGRVSYNEQFF. CDR3 nucleotides: TGTGCCAGCAGTCCCGGGACAGGGCGGGTATCCTACAATGAGCAGTTCTTC.

The chain links TRBV4-1 to TRBJ1-1, with D unresolved. This CDR3 has 14 amino acids. The V and J ends lost 1 base and 0 bases respectively, with 6 bases between them. The germline gives CDR1 MGHRA, CDR2 YSYEKL. The CDR3: CASSQVGMNTEAFF. The CDR3 coding sequence is TGCGCCAGCAGCCAAGTCGGGATGAACACTGAAGCTTTCTTT.

This clone appeared a few times. This chain joins TRBV7-3 and TRBJ2-5; 16 bases map to TRBD2. Per the germline V gene, CDR1 is SGHTA and CDR2 is FQGTGA. Trimming took 2 bases from V and 5 from J; bases not matched to a gene: 5. There are 17 residues in the CDR3. The chain's CDR3 is CASSLGTSGRVGETQYF. CDR3 nucleotide sequence: TGTGCCAGCAGCTTAGGGACTAGCGGGAGGGTTGGGGAGACCCAGTACTTC.

This chain links TRBV13 with TRBJ1-5, with D hard to call. Trimming removed 4 bases from V and 2 bases from J, with 3 bases in between. CDR3 size: 12 residues. Per germline, CDR1 PRHDT and CDR2 FYEKMQ (reference sequence). The CDR3 here is CASSSGNQPQHF. The CDR3, as DNA: TGTGCCAGCAGCTCGGGCAATCAGCCCCAGCATTTT.

The chain carries TRBV27 and TRBJ1-5; D is unclear. The germline gives CDR1 MNHEY, CDR2 SMNVEV (reference sequence). This CDR3 comprises 12 residues. The ends were cut back, 5 bases at V and 7 bases at J, with 9 bases in the middle. CDR3 bases: TGTGCCAGCAGTGCCGAGGGCCAGCCCCAGCATTTT. Its translation: CASSAEGQPQHF.

V gene TRBV9 combines with J gene TRBJ2-7; perhaps TRBD1 as D (5 bases). CDR3 length equals 14 residues. V lost 3 bases to trimming and J lost 1 base, with 11 bases between them. Germline lookup yields CDR1 SGDLS and CDR2 YYNGEE. The CDR3 loop reads CASSGPRASYEQYF. DNA of the CDR3: TGTGCCAGCAGCGGGCCCAGGGCTTCCTACGAGCAGTACTTC.

V is TRBV13 and J is TRBJ1-3, with D possibly TRBD1 on 5 matching bases. CDR1 is PRHDT, CDR2 FYEKMQ, per germline (reference sequence). The germline V and J ends were trimmed by 5 bases and 4 bases, with 15 bases remaining between them. The CDR3 has 15 amino acids. As DNA, the CDR3 is TGTGCCAGCAGCACCGTGACCTCAGGGGGAAACACCATATATTTT. It specifies CASSTVTSGGNTIYF.

This clone came up once. The chain employs TRBV6-5 and TRBJ2-1; 10 nucleotides align to TRBD2. The CDR3 is made up of 16 amino acids. Germline V gene data show CDR1 as MNHEY and CDR2 as SVGAGI. V was pared by 2 bases and J by 9 bases, with 10 bases of the junction left unmatched. CDR3 bases: TGTGCCAGCAGTTACGGGATGAGCGGGAGGGCGGGTGAGCAGTTCTTC. This gives the protein CASSYGMSGRAGEQFF.